This T cell receptor beta chain was sequenced for a study of vaccination and CD4 T cells after COVID-19. In its sample, this clonotype was seen a few times. Its antigen is unidentified. Oncomine TCR Beta short-read sequencing was applied to DNA from cultured CD4+ T cells. TCRdb used MiXCR to reprocess the PCR reads, holding one entry per CDR3 protein. The data contain 3,000 to 4,000 distinct CDR3 sequences, roughly 30% of them seen just once; the ten biggest clones take up around 50%. As to treatment: approximately nine-day PBMC culture with coronavirus spike peptide pools or control peptides (ViraFEST assay). The germline gives CDR1 SQVTM, CDR2 ANQGSEA. The V and J ends lost 4 bases and 4 bases, in that order; junction bases with no gene match: 8. The CDR3 length is 15 residues.

The origin of this receptor is a human donor who had recovered from COVID-19. The sequencing sample was made of CD4+ T cells from blood, cultured in vitro. The V gene is TRBV29-1, the J gene TRBJ2-1; 9 nucleotides match TRBD1. CDR3 sequence reads: CSVVDGTGLYNEQFF. In nucleotides, the CDR3 is TGCAGCGTTGTCGATGGGACAGGGTTGTACAATGAGCAGTTCTTC.